Many counts were recorded for the clone carrying this T cell receptor (beta chain). Its antigen remains unknown. The data originate from a study of T cells in Graves' hyperthyroidism and ophthalmopathy. CDR1 is MDHEN, CDR2 SYDVKM, per germline. Trimming cost V 5 bases and J 5 bases, with 12 bases left between them. This CDR3 spans 14 amino acids. It was RNA transcripts that yielded the amplified TCR beta CDR3 regions. Carried out on the TCR CDR3, a first-round RT-PCR used the HTBI primer set. TCRdb used MiXCR to reprocess the multiplex PCR reads, holding one entry per CDR3 protein. The sample includes fewer than 750,000 distinct CDR3 sequences, about 15% of them seen just once. Study-wide results and caveats: Stable hyperthyroidism and ophthalmopathy were separated using 13 V-J signatures. Researchers found most expanded thyroid clonotypes above 0.001 in blood as well.

The source material was blood. The clonotype comes from a woman aged 40-49 years with Graves' ophthalmopathy. The rearrangement uses TRBV28 and TRBJ2-2; D is undetermined. The CDR3, as DNA: TGTGCCAGCAGTCCCGGGTCGCGAACCGGGGAGCTGTTTTTT. Translated, it gives CASSPGSRTGELFF.